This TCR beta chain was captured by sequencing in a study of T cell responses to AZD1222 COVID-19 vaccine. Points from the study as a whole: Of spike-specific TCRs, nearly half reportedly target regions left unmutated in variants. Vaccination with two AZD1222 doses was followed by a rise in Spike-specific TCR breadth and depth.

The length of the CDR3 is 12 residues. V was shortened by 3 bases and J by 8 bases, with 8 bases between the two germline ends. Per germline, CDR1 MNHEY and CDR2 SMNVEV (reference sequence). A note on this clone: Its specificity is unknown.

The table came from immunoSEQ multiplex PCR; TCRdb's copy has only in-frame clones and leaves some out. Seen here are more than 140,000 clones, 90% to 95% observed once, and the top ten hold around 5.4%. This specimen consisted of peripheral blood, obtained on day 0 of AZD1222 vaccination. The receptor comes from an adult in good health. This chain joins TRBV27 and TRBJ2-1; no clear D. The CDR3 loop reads CASSFTEDEQFF. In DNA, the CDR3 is TGTGCCAGCAGTTTTACCGAGGATGAGCAGTTCTTC.